The T cell receptor beta chain under discussion was sequenced for a study of regulatory T cells in long-lasting Graves disease. Notes on the study in general: It was in persistent disease that TRBV28, TRBJ1-2 and TRBJ2-5 were favored.

This clonotype occurred many times. The antigen is not known. Germline assignment: CDR1 LNHDA and CDR2 SQIVND (reference sequence). The CDR3 length is 16 residues. Between the trimmed V and J ends, which lost 2 bases and 8 bases, there was a span of 18 bases. Time point given: newly diagnosed GD, antithyroid drugs for less than 3 months. PBMC-extracted RNA yielded the TCR library. The patient group derived from an endocrinology department in Xi'an, China. Arm-PCR of CDR3 regions with iRepertoire HTBI primers generated TCR beta libraries. TCRdb re-derived calls from the multiplex PCR reads in MiXCR, one entry per CDR3 protein. The data show hundreds of thousands of distinct CDR3 sequences, roughly 16% seen once. These data also featured in a second study, about T cells in Graves' hyperthyroidism and ophthalmopathy. That paper notes: Patients aged 18 to 65 with hyperthyroidism were newly diagnosed, with duration under 2 months.

This specimen consisted of peripheral blood mononuclear cells (PBMCs), obtained at new diagnosis, from a patient treated with antithyroid drugs. The chain has TRBV19 and TRBJ1-4; D is perhaps TRBD1 (5 bases). The clonotype was recovered from a woman between 40 and 65 years old with Graves disease. CDR3 coding DNA: TGTGCCAGTAGTATAAAGGCGGCCAGGGAGTACGAAAAACTGTTTTTT. This codes for CASSIKAAREYEKLFF.